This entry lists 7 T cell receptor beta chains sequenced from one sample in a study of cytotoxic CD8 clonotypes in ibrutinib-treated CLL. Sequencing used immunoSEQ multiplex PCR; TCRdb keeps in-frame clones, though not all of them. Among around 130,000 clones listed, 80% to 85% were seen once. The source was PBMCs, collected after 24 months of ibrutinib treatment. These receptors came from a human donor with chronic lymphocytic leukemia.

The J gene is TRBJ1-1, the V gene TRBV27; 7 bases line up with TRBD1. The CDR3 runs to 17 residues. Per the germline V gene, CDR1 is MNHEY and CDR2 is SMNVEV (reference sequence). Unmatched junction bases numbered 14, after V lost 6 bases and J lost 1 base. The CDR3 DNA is TGTGCCAGCAGCCCTGGGAGGGGGCAGTCGGGGAACACTGAAGCTTTCTTT. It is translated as CASSPGRGQSGNTEAFF.

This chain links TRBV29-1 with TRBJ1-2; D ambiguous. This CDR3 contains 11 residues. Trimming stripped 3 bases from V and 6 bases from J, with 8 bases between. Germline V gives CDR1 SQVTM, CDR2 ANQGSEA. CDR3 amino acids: CSVEGPNGYTF. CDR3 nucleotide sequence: TGCAGCGTTGAGGGCCCCAATGGCTACACCTTC.

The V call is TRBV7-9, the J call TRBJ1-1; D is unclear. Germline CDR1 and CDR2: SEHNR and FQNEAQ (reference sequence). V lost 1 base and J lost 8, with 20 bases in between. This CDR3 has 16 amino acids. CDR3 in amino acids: CASSLVRAGRHLEAFF. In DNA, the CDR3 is TGTGCCAGCAGCTTAGTTCGTGCGGGCCGACACCTCGAAGCTTTCTTT.

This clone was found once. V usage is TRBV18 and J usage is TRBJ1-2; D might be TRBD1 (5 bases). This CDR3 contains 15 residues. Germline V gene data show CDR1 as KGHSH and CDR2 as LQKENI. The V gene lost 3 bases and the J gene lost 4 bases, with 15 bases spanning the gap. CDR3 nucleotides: TGTGCCAGCTCACCGACCGGGACGGATCCCTATGGCTACACCTTC. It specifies CASSPTGTDPYGYTF.

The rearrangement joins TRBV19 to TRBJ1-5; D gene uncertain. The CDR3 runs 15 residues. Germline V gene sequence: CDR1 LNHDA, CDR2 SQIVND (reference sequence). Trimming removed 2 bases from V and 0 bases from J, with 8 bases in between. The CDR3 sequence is CASSIRQNSNQPQHF. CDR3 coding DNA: TGTGCCAGTAGTATAAGGCAGAATAGCAATCAGCCCCAGCATTTT.

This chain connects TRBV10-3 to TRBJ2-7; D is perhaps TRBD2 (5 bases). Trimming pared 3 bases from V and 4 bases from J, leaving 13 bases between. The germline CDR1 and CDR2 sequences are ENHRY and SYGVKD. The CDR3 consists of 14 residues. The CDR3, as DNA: TGTGCCATCAGTGATCCAGCGGCATCATACGAGCAGTACTTC. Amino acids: CAISDPAASYEQYF.

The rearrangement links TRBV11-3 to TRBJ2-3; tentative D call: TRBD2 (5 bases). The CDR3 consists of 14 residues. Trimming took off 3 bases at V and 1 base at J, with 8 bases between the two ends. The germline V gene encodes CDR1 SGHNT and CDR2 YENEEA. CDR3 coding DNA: TGTGCCAGCAGCTTTCGGGAACGCACAGATACGCAGTATTTT. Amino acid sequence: CASSFRERTDTQYF.